This T cell receptor beta chain was recovered during a study of blood T cell repertoires in COVID-19. Generated by immunoSEQ multiplex PCR, the TCRdb table keeps only in-frame clones and is missing some. This table has 300,000 to 400,000 clones, approximately 87% appearing once. Trimming took 7 bases from V and 7 from J, leaving 17 bases between them. The CDR3 is made up of 15 amino acids. Germline CDR1 reads SNHLY; CDR2 reads FYNNEI. The sample taken for sequencing was PBMCs or T cells enriched from blood (not recorded which). V gene TRBV2 combines with J gene TRBJ1-6; D unresolved. This clonotype was sampled from a woman in her 30s with acute COVID-19. CDR3 sequence: CASTEPGFGNSPLHF. The CDR3 DNA is TGTGCCAGCACCGAGCCTGGGTTCGGGAATTCACCCCTCCACTTT.